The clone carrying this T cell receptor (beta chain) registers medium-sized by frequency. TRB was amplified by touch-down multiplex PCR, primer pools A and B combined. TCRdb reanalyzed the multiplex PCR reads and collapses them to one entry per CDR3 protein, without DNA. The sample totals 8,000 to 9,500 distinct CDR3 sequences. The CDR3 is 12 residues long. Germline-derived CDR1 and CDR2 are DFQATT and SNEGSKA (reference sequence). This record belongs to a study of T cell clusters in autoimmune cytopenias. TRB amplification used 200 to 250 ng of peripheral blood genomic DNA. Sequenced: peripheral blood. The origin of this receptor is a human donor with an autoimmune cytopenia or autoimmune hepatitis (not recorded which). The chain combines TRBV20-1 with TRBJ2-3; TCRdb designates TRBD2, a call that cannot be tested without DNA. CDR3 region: CPPSLPTDTQYF.